The rows below give T cell receptor beta chains drawn from one sample of a study of blood T cells in healthy people across ages. TCRdb re-analysed the 5' RACE reads in MiXCR, keeping a single row per CDR3 protein. The sample contains 800,000 to 900,000 distinct CDR3 sequences, approximately 59% of which appear only once. The material sequenced was blood. The receptors originated from a young man in good health. Each CDR3 is given with its conserved first and last residue. Each record gives: D gene, clone size, J gene, V gene, CDR3 DNA, CDR3 protein. The D gene is left open where the match is weak. Not every row has a clone size; where given, it reads once, few, many or a size class.

D: TRBD2; size: many; J: TRBJ2-1; V: TRBV12-3/TRBV12-4; DNA: TGTGCCAGTACTCGGGGGGGAAATGAGCAGTTCTTC; CDR3: CASTRGGNEQFF
D: NA; size: NA; J: TRBJ1-1; V: TRBV6-5; DNA: TGTGCCAGCAGTTTACAATTGAACACTGAAGCTTTCTTT; CDR3: CASSLQLNTEAFF
D: NA; size: NA; J: TRBJ1-2; V: TRBV25-1; DNA: TGTGCCACCACAGCTAACTATGGCTACACCTTC; CDR3: CATTANYGYTF
D: TRBD2; size: NA; J: TRBJ2-3; V: TRBV14; DNA: TGTGCCAGCAGCCAAGATTTCGTTATAGCGGGGGGCACAGATACGCAGTATTTT; CDR3: CASSQDFVIAGGTDTQYF
D: NA; size: few; J: TRBJ2-5; V: TRBV9; DNA: TGTGCCAGCAGCTCCCGGACTGGGGAAGAGACCCAGTACTTC; CDR3: CASSSRTGEETQYF
D: TRBD1; size: NA; J: TRBJ2-1; V: TRBV7-2; DNA: TGTGCCAGCAGCTATCCACAGGGGGCGCAAAATCAGCAGTTCTTC; CDR3: CASSYPQGAQNQQFF
D: TRBD1; size: once; J: TRBJ1-2; V: TRBV6-6; DNA: TGTGCCAGCAGTTACTCGGTGACAGGGGGAGATGGCTATGGCTACACCTTC; CDR3: CASSYSVTGGDGYGYTF
D: NA; size: NA; J: TRBJ2-7; V: TRBV6-1; DNA: TGTGCCAGCAGTCCTCAGGGCTATGCGGGCGAGCAGTACTTC; CDR3: CASSPQGYAGEQYF
D: NA; size: NA; J: TRBJ2-1; V: TRBV7-7; DNA: TGTGCCAGCAGCCCGAGCGACAGTCACAATGAGCAGTTCTTC; CDR3: CASSPSDSHNEQFF
D: NA; size: NA; J: TRBJ2-3; V: TRBV20-1; DNA: TGCAGTGCCCCTTACCACACAGATACGCAGTATTTT; CDR3: CSAPYHTDTQYF
D: TRBD2; size: few; J: TRBJ2-3; V: TRBV20-1; DNA: TGCAGTGCTAGTGTAGCGGGGGGGAGCACAGATACGCAGTATTTT; CDR3: CSASVAGGSTDTQYF
D: TRBD2; size: NA; J: TRBJ2-1; V: TRBV12-3/TRBV12-4; DNA: TGTGCCAGCAGTTTAGGAGCGGGGGGGCTCTACAATGAGCAGTTCTTC; CDR3: CASSLGAGGLYNEQFF
D: NA; size: NA; J: TRBJ2-1; V: TRBV6-2/TRBV6-3; DNA: TGTGCCAGCAGGCAAAGTACTAGCAATGAGCAGTTCTTC; CDR3: CASRQSTSNEQFF
D: TRBD1; size: NA; J: TRBJ2-7; V: TRBV28; DNA: TGTGCCAGCAGGCCGACAGGGTTCGTCTACGAGCAGTACTTC; CDR3: CASRPTGFVYEQYF
D: NA; size: few; J: TRBJ1-4; V: TRBV6-1; DNA: TGTGCCAGCAGTGAAGACAGTTATGGTGAAAAACTGTTTTTT; CDR3: CASSEDSYGEKLFF
D: NA; size: few; J: TRBJ2-3; V: TRBV28; DNA: TGTGCCAGCAGGGACTCAGGGGGGGCAGATACGCAGTATTTT; CDR3: CASRDSGGADTQYF
D: TRBD2; size: few; J: TRBJ2-7; V: TRBV12-3/TRBV12-4; DNA: TGTGCCAGCAGCCCCAACCGACTAGCGGCCTACGAGCAGTACTTC; CDR3: CASSPNRLAAYEQYF
D: TRBD1; size: NA; J: TRBJ2-5; V: TRBV12-3/TRBV12-4; DNA: TGTGCCAGCAGTCCTCCCGGGACAGCCCTGGAGACCCAGTACTTC; CDR3: CASSPPGTALETQYF
D: NA; size: few; J: TRBJ2-5; V: TRBV28; DNA: TGTGCCAGCTCGACTAGATTGCCAGAGACCCAGTACTTC; CDR3: CASSTRLPETQYF
D: TRBD2; size: NA; J: TRBJ2-1; V: TRBV12-3/TRBV12-4; DNA: TGTGCCAGCAGTTTCTTCTCAGCGGGGAACAATGAGCAGTTCTTC; CDR3: CASSFFSAGNNEQFF
D: TRBD2; size: once; J: TRBJ2-3; V: TRBV20-1; DNA: TGCAGTGCTACCCCTAGCGGGATTAGCACAGATACGCAGTATTTT; CDR3: CSATPSGISTDTQYF
D: TRBD1; size: NA; J: TRBJ2-4; V: TRBV9; DNA: TGTGCCAGCAGCGGGGGAGTGAGGGACAGTAAGAGGTCCCAGTACTTC; CDR3: CASSGGVRDSKRSQYF
D: NA; size: NA; J: TRBJ1-1; V: TRBV9; DNA: TGTGCCAGCAGCGTAGTGACGATGAACACTGAAGCTTTCTTT; CDR3: CASSVVTMNTEAFF
D: NA; size: NA; J: TRBJ1-1; V: TRBV5-1; DNA: TGCGCCAGCAGCTTGGAACAGCCGAACACTGAAGCTTTCTTT; CDR3: CASSLEQPNTEAFF